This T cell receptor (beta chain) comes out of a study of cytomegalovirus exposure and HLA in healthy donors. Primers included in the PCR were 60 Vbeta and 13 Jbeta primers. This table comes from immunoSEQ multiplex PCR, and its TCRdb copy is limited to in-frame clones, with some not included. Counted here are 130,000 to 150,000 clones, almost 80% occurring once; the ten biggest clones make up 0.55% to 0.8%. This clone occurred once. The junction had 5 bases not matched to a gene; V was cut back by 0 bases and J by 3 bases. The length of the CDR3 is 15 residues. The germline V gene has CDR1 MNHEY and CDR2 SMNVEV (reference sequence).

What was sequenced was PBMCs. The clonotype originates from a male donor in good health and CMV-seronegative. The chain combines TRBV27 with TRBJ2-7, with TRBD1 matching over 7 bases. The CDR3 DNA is TGTGCCAGCAGTTTATCGGGACAGACCAACTACGAGCAGTACTTC. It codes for CASSLSGQTNYEQYF.